This T cell receptor beta chain was observed in a study of CD4+ T cells in melanoma. Per germline, CDR1 MDHEN and CDR2 SYDVKM. The CDR3 sequence is 16 residues long. V was clipped by 0 bases and J by 5 bases, with 16 bases between them. TCRdb keeps only in-frame clones here, not all; method: immunoSEQ multiplex PCR. The sample has 10,000 to 12,000 clones, 66% seen once. The sequence was collected from a human donor with melanoma. V is TRBV28 and J is TRBJ1-2; TRBD1 might be the D (6 bases). What was sequenced was cells from a culture (not recorded whether cultured in vitro). CDR3 sequence reads: CASSLWGASVSYGYTF. The CDR3 region has the DNA TGTGCCAGCAGTTTATGGGGGGCGTCCGTTAGTTATGGCTACACCTTC.